The next 9 T cell receptor beta chains were all read from a single sample in a study of cytomegalovirus exposure and HLA in healthy donors. The data were produced by immunoSEQ multiplex PCR, yet TCRdb's version contains in-frame clones alone and is incomplete. Of 100,000 or so clones in the sample, roughly 87% are singletons; the top ten hold approximately 4%. The sample taken for sequencing was PBMCs. These receptors came from a woman in her twenties or thirties in good health and CMV-seronegative.

This clone appeared a few times. The chain couples TRBV18 to TRBJ1-5, with 7 bases lining up with TRBD1. Germline-derived CDR1 and CDR2 are KGHSH and LQKENI. Trimming took 3 bases from V and 3 from J; bases not matched to a gene: 2. This CDR3 has 14 residues. The CDR3 protein is CASSPGQNNQPQHF. The CDR3 coding sequence is TGTGCCAGCTCACCGGGACAGAACAATCAGCCCCAGCATTTT. Combining the CDR3 with reference TRBV18 and TRBJ1-5 gives the whole variable domain NAGVMQNPRHLVRRRGQEARLRCSPMKGHSHVYWYRQLPEEGLKFMVYLQKENIIDESGMPKERFSAEFPKEGPSILRIQQVVRGDSAAYFCASSPGQNNQPQHFGDGTRLSIL.

This chain links TRBV6-1 with TRBJ2-2, with 7 bases aligning to TRBD1. Germline CDR1 reads MNHNS; CDR2 reads SASEGT. The junction had 9 bases not matched to a gene; V was cut back by 4 bases and J by 7 bases. The CDR3 has 15 amino acids. The CDR3, as DNA: TGTGCCAGCAGTGGAGGGGGCGCGAAGGTCGGGGAGCTGTTTTTT. Protein product: CASSGGGAKVGELFF.

V and J are TRBV6-1 and TRBJ2-5; D is ambiguous. CDR3 length equals 13 residues. Per germline, CDR1 MNHNS and CDR2 SASEGT. V gave up 6 bases and J gave up 3 bases, with 11 bases separating them. The DNA of the CDR3 is TGTGCCAGCAGGCATAGATTCAAAGAGACCCAGTACTTC. This translates into CASRHRFKETQYF.

In this sample, this clone turned up once. The V call is TRBV19, the J call TRBJ2-7, with a tentative D call TRBD1 (5 bases). Germline V gives CDR1 LNHDA, CDR2 SQIVND (reference sequence). Trimming took 4 bases from V and 6 from J, leaving 10 bases between them. CDR3 length: 12 amino acids. CDR3 in amino acids: CASSTGSSEQYF. The CDR3 nucleotides are TGTGCCAGTAGTACAGGGTCATCCGAGCAGTACTTC.

V is TRBV28 and J is TRBJ1-4; D is possibly TRBD1 (6 bases). V dropped 4 bases and J dropped 8 bases, with 20 bases sitting between them. CDR3 length: 16 residues. Germline assignment: CDR1 MDHEN and CDR2 SYDVKM. In nucleotides, the CDR3 is TGTGCCAGCAGTTCCCCGACAGGCCGGGGGGGGGAAAAACTGTTTTTT. Protein: CASSSPTGRGGEKLFF.

This clone appeared once. This chain joins TRBV5-6 and TRBJ2-3, with D hard to call. The V gene's germline CDR1 is SGHDT and CDR2 YYEEEE. This CDR3 spans 13 amino acids. V shed 3 bases and J shed 0 bases, with 5 bases lying between them. The CDR3 DNA follows: TGTGCCAGCAGCTCCCCTAGCACAGATACGCAGTATTTT. This translates into CASSSPSTDTQYF.

The chain links TRBV18 to TRBJ2-5; D call uncertain. Germline V gene data show CDR1 as KGHSH and CDR2 as LQKENI. This CDR3 region has 12 residues. The V gene lost 5 bases and the J gene lost 1 base, with 5 bases spanning the gap. For the CDR3, the DNA is TGTGCCAGCTCAGGCAGCCAAGAGACCCAGTACTTC. Protein: CASSGSQETQYF.

In this sample, this clone turned up once. The chain recombines TRBV7-8 with TRBJ2-7, with TRBD2 matching 10 bases. CDR3 length: 15 amino acids. Germline assignment: CDR1 SGHVS and CDR2 FQNEAQ. Trimming removed 3 bases from V and 2 bases from J; junction bases left unmatched: 4. The CDR3 here is CASSFGLAGAYEQYF. DNA for the CDR3: TGTGCCAGCAGCTTCGGTCTAGCGGGAGCCTACGAGCAGTACTTC.

The chain uses TRBV19 and TRBJ2-7; 10 positions match TRBD1. CDR1 is LNHDA, CDR2 SQIVND, per germline (reference sequence). This CDR3 is built from 15 residues. V lost 5 bases to trimming and J lost 7 bases; unmatched junction nucleotides: 11. CDR3 bases: TGTGCCAGTAGTGGCACCGGGACAGGGGAATGGGAGCAGTACTTC. Translation: CASSGTGTGEWEQYF.